Presented here are 25 T cell receptor beta chains from one specimen sequenced in a study of breast tumors, draining lymph nodes, adjacent tissues. Axillary draining lymph nodes of breast cancer patients supplied the node samples. A single record per CDR3 protein comes from TCRdb applying MiXCR to the multiplex PCR reads. Of 200,000 to 250,000 distinct CDR3 sequences listed, under 40% are singletons. Material: axillary lymph node tissue. All receptors come from a female donor with breast cancer. Some clones in this sample may be carry-over from other donors' samples.

On this clonotype itself: A much larger clone differs by one base, so this may be a read error. The chain uses TRBV2 and TRBJ2-1, with 11 bases matching TRBD2. Germline CDR1 reads SNHLY; CDR2 reads FYNNEI. The V segment lost 7 bases and the J segment 5 bases; nucleotides outside the gene matches: 7. The CDR3 contains 15 residues. CDR3 amino acids: CASTRLAGLDNEQFF. The CDR3 bases are TGTGCCAGCACCCGACTAGCGGGACTTGACAATGAGCAGTTCTTC.

J is TRBJ1-2 and V is TRBV11-2, with D uncertain. Trimming cost V 1 base and J 4 bases, with 13 bases left between them. Germline-derived CDR1 and CDR2 are SGHAT and FQNNGV. The length of the CDR3 is 15 residues. CDR3 sequence: CASSLAAGPSYGYTF. Written as DNA, the CDR3 is TGTGCCAGCAGCTTAGCCGCCGGGCCCAGCTATGGCTACACCTTC.

The chain is built from TRBV6-6 and TRBJ1-2; TRBD1 agrees at 7 bases. V lost 6 bases, J lost 0 bases, and 4 bases stayed unmatched. This CDR3 region has 14 residues. Germline V gene lookup returns CDR1 MNHNY and CDR2 SVGAGI (reference sequence). In DNA, the CDR3 is TGTGCCAGCAGCCAAGGGACAGCTAACTATGGCTACACCTTC. This codes for CASSQGTANYGYTF.

This chain links TRBV20-1 with TRBJ1-2; a weak D match, TRBD1 (6 bases). V was cut by 6 bases and J by 8 bases, with 22 bases left in between. The CDR3 runs to 14 residues. Per the germline V gene, CDR1 is DFQATT and CDR2 is SNEGSKA (reference sequence). The CDR3 DNA reads TGCAGTGCCAGCGGGGCAGGGGTGCTGCGGGGCTACACCTTC. The encoded protein is CSASGAGVLRGYTF.

To note about this clonotype: A much larger clone is a single base away; this may be a read error. J is TRBJ1-6 and V is TRBV6-5; no definite D call. The CDR3 covers 15 residues. The germline V gene has CDR1 MNHEY and CDR2 SVGAGI. The CDR3 spells CAGSSDVVYNSPLHF. In nucleotides, the CDR3 is TGTGCCGGCAGCTCCGACGTCGTCTATAATTCACCCCTCCACTTT.

As DNA, the CDR3 is TGTGCCAGCAGCGTAGAGGTGGAGGCCAATCAGCCCCAGCATTTT. This encodes CASSVEVEANQPQHF. This chain connects TRBV9 to TRBJ1-5; D is unresolved. This CDR3 has 15 amino acids. Germline V CDR1 and CDR2: SGDLS, YYNGEE. V was shortened by 0 bases and J by 3 bases, with 10 bases between the two germline ends.

This clonotype occurred many times. This chain connects TRBV15 to TRBJ2-3, with TRBD1 matching over 10 bases. Germline CDR1 reads LNHNV; CDR2 reads YYDKDF (reference sequence). V lost 2 bases and J lost 9; bases outside the gene matches: 8. The CDR3 length is 15 residues. The CDR3 reads CATSRRQGASGTQYF. The CDR3 DNA sequence: TGTGCCACCAGCAGAAGACAGGGGGCATCGGGGACGCAGTATTTT.

The chain couples TRBV5-1 to TRBJ2-7; 10 positions match TRBD1. Germline loops: CDR1 SGHRS, CDR2 YFSETQ. The CDR3 contains 15 residues. The V and J ends lost 3 bases and 2 bases, in that order; junction bases with no gene match: 5. The CDR3 sequence: CASSSGTGVTYEQYF. The CDR3 nucleotides are TGCGCCAGCAGCTCCGGGACAGGGGTCACCTACGAGCAGTACTTC. The whole variable domain, remainder taken from reference TRBV5-1 and TRBJ2-7, is KAGVTQTPRYLIKTRGQQVTLSCSPISGHRSVSWYQQTPGQGLQFLFEYFSETQRNKGNFPGRFSGRQFSNSRSEMNVSTLELGDSALYLCASSSGTGVTYEQYFGPGTRLTVT.

For this clonotype: A much larger clone differs by one base, so this may be a read error. The chain recombines TRBV14 with TRBJ2-1, with 8 bases lining up with TRBD2. This CDR3 has 15 amino acids. Germline lookup yields CDR1 SGHDN and CDR2 FVKESK. This CDR3 is CASSSEREKYNEPFF. In nucleotides, the CDR3 is TGTGCCAGCAGTTCAGAGCGGGAGAAATACAATGAGCCGTTCTTC. Combining the CDR3 with reference TRBV14 and TRBJ2-1 gives the whole variable domain EAGVTQFPSHSVIEKGQTVTLRCDPISGHDNLYWYRRVMGKEIKFLLHFVKESKQDESGMPNNRFLAERTGGTYSTLKVQPAELEDSGVYFCASSSEREKYNEPFFGPGTRLTVL.

Points on this clonotype: This may come from a read error, since a much larger clone is one base off. The J gene is TRBJ2-1, the V gene TRBV20-1; TRBD1 aligns across 7 bases. Losses at the gene ends were 0 bases for V and 0 bases for J; bases not matched to a gene: 8. This CDR3 has 17 amino acids. The germline CDR1 and CDR2 sequences are DFQATT and SNEGSKA (reference sequence). The CDR3: CSARDGGQSTSYNEQFF. CDR3 in DNA: TGCAGTGCTAGAGATGGGGGACAGTCAACCTCCTACAATGAGCAGTTCTTC.

This clonotype was observed once. This chain links TRBV6-1 with TRBJ1-5, with D uncertain. The germline V and J ends were trimmed by 4 bases and 11 bases, with 21 bases remaining between them. Looked up from germline, CDR1 is MNHNS and CDR2 is SASEGT. The CDR3 spans 15 residues. The DNA for the CDR3 is TGTGCCAGCAGTGTTGTTAGCGGGAGACAAGAGACCCAGCATTTT. This sequence encodes CASSVVSGRQETQHF.

Remarks on this clonotype: One end of the junction is discordant with germline, which a read error may explain. The chain combines TRBV30 with TRBJ1-2; possibly TRBD1 for D (6 bases). Germline CDR1 is GTSNPN and CDR2 is SVGIG (reference sequence). The CDR3 extends over 8 amino acids. The CDR3 region has the DNA TGTGCCTGGTCTGAGACAGGCTTC. This codes for CAWSETGF.

There are many counts of this clonotype. The chain joins TRBV10-3 to TRBJ2-1; 13 bases fit TRBD2. The germline gives CDR1 ENHRY, CDR2 SYGVKD. This CDR3 spans 15 amino acids. Germline trimming cut 6 bases from V and 5 bases from J; bases unmatched to any gene: 4. The CDR3 bases are TGTGCCATCAGGGGACTAGCGGGGAATAACAATGAGCAGTTCTTC. Its protein is CAIRGLAGNNNEQFF.

This clonotype showed up just a few times. The V call is TRBV18, the J call TRBJ2-3; D is undetermined. CDR1 and CDR2 from the germline V gene are KGHSH and LQKENI. Trimming took 6 bases from V and 5 from J, leaving 9 bases between them. The CDR3 has 12 amino acids. CDR3 DNA sequence: TGTGCCAGCTCCCCCTCTCTAGATACGCAGTATTTT. Protein product: CASSPSLDTQYF. Full variable domain (remainder filled in from reference TRBV18 and TRBJ2-3): NAGVMQNPRHLVRRRGQEARLRCSPMKGHSHVYWYRQLPEEGLKFMVYLQKENIIDESGMPKERFSAEFPKEGPSILRIQQVVRGDSAAYFCASSPSLDTQYFGPGTRLTVL.

V gene TRBV20-1 combines with J gene TRBJ2-1; 11 bases match TRBD2. This CDR3 contains 16 residues. V was pared by 0 bases and J by 7 bases, with 8 bases of the junction left unmatched. CDR1 is DFQATT, CDR2 SNEGSKA, per germline (reference sequence). The CDR3 coding sequence is TGCAGTGCTAGAGATATGCTAGCGGGAGGTAGGAATGAGCAGTTCTTC. Its translation: CSARDMLAGGRNEQFF.

This clonotype was counted only a few times. This may arise from a read error, as a much more abundant clone is one base away. The gene calls are TRBV20-1 and TRBJ2-1, with TRBD2 matching 8 bases. Germline-derived CDR1 and CDR2 are DFQATT and SNEGSKA (reference sequence). V lost 5 bases, J lost 12 bases, and 12 bases stayed unmatched. CDR3 length: 13 amino acids. The CDR3 loop is CSAQTGTSVAQFF. The CDR3 nucleotides are TGCAGTGCTCAGACCGGGACTAGTGTTGCGCAGTTCTTC.

This clonotype was seen a handful of times. The CDR3 DNA reads as TGCGCCAGCAGCCCGTCCGGGACTAGCGGCCTCGGGGAGCTGTTTTTT. This translates into CASSPSGTSGLGELFF. The chain carries TRBV5-1 and TRBJ2-2, with 11 bases lining up with TRBD2. There are 16 residues in the CDR3. Germline assignment: CDR1 SGHRS and CDR2 YFSETQ. The ends lost 4 bases at V and 7 bases at J; junction bases unmatched: 9.

The chain carries TRBV19 and TRBJ2-1, with 7 positions matching TRBD2. This CDR3 has 15 amino acids. Germline loops: CDR1 LNHDA, CDR2 SQIVND (reference sequence). V lost 7 bases to trimming and J lost 1 base; unmatched junction nucleotides: 7. CDR3 bases: TGTGCCAGTACCCTTAGCGGGTGGTCCTACAATGAGCAGTTCTTC. As protein: CASTLSGWSYNEQFF.

This clonotype was observed many times. This chain connects TRBV4-1 to TRBJ1-5, with a possible D match to TRBD1 (5 bases). This CDR3 is built from 15 residues. V lost 0 bases, J lost 3 bases, and 9 bases lay in between. Germline V gene lookup returns CDR1 MGHRA and CDR2 YSYEKL. The CDR3: CASSQDGADNQPQHF. DNA for the CDR3: TGCGCCAGCAGCCAAGACGGGGCTGACAATCAGCCCCAGCATTTT.

This clonotype showed up just a few times. A much bigger clone sits one base away, suggesting this may be a read error. The chain links TRBV11-2 to TRBJ1-4; unclear D gene. The CDR3 extends over 16 amino acids. Germline CDR1 reads SGHAT; CDR2 reads FQNNGV. Trimming cost V 7 bases and J 8 bases, with 23 bases left between them. In DNA, the CDR3 is TGTGCCAGCACCTCCGGATGGGGAGCGGTCGCGGAAAAACTGTTTTTT. Translated, it gives CASTSGWGAVAEKLFF.

Concerning this clonotype itself: A much larger clone lies a single base off, so this may be a read error. This chain joins TRBV5-1 and TRBJ2-1; tentatively, D is TRBD2 (5 bases). This CDR3 region has 14 residues. Germline lookup yields CDR1 SGHRS and CDR2 YFSETQ. Trimming pared 1 base from V and 8 bases from J, leaving 13 bases between. For the CDR3, the DNA is TGCGCCAGCAGCTTGAATGGGAGAGTGGATGAGCAGTTCTTC. Amino acid sequence: CASSLNGRVDEQFF.

The chain has TRBV12-3 or TRBV12-4 and TRBJ1-3; no reliable D call. Between the trimmed V and J ends, which lost 7 bases and 2 bases, there was a span of 27 bases. The CDR3 consists of 19 residues. The CDR3 DNA sequence: TGTGCCAGCACCTACTACACCGGGGAGCTTAATATTACTGGAAACACCATATATTTT. Translating gives CASTYYTGELNITGNTIYF.

The chain has TRBV25-1 and TRBJ2-2; TRBD2 agrees at 8 bases. The ends lost 7 bases at V and 7 bases at J; junction bases unmatched: 11. The CDR3 covers 15 residues. The germline gives CDR1 MGHDK, CDR2 SYGVNS. Here the CDR3 DNA reads TGTGCCAGCATGACCGGGACTAGTTTTTTCGGGGAGCTGTTTTTT. Protein: CASMTGTSFFGELFF.

The CDR3: CSTTGGASTDTQYF. CDR3 sequence (DNA): TGCAGTACGACAGGGGGCGCGAGCACAGATACGCAGTATTTT. The gene calls are TRBV20-1 and TRBJ2-3, with 10 bases fitting TRBD1. This CDR3 contains 14 residues. Germline assignment: CDR1 DFQATT and CDR2 SNEGSKA (reference sequence). Trimming cost V 8 bases and J 0 bases; bases outside gene matches: 5.

This clonotype has a count of ten or more. This rearrangement joins TRBV12-3 or TRBV12-4 to TRBJ2-1; D is unclear. Trimming left V 7 bases short and J 1 base short, with 11 bases between. The CDR3 sequence is 14 residues long. The CDR3, as DNA: TGTGCCAGCAAACTTTCGAGTTCCTACAATGAGCAGTTCTTC. Its protein product is CASKLSSSYNEQFF.